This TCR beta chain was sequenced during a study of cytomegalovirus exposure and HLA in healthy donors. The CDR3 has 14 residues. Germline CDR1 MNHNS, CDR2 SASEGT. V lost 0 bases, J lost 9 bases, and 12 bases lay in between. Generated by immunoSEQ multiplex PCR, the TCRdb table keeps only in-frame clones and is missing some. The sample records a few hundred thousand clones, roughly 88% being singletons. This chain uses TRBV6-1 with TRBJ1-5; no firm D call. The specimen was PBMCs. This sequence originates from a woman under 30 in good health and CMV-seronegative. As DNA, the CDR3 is TGTGCCAGCAGTGAAGCTAACGGGGTCTCGCCCCAGCATTTT. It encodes CASSEANGVSPQHF.